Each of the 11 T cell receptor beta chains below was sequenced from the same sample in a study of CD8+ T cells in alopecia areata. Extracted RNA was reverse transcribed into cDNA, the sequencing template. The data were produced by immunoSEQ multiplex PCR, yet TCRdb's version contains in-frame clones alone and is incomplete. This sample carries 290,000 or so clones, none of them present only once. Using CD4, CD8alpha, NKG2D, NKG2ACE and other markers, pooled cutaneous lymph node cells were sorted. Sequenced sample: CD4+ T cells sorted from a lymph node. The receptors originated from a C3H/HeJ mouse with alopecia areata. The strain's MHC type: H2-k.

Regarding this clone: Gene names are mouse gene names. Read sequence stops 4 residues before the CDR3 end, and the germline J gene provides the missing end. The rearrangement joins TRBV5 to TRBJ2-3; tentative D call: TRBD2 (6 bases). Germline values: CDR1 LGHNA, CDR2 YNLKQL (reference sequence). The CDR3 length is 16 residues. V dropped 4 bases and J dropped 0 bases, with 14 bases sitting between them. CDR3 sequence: CASSLSLGASAETLYF. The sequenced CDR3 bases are TGTGCCAGCAGCCTCTCACTGGGAGCTAGTGCAGAA.

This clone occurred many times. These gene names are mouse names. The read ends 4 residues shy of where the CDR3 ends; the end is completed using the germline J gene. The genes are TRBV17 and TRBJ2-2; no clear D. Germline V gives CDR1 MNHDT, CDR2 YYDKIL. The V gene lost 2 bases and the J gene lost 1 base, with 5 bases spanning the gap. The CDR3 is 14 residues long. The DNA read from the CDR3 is TGTGCTAGCAGTAGACTCAGAAACACCGGG. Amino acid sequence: CASSRLRNTG. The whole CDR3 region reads CASSRLRNTGQLYF.

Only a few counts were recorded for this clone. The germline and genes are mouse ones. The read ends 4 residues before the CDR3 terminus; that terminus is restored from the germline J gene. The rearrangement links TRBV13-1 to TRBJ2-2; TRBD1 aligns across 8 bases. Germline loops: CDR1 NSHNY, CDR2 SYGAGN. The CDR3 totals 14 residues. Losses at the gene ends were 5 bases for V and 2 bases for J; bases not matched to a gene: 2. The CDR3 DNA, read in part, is TGTGCCAGCAGCTGGACAGGGAACACCGGG. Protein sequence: CASSWTGNTG. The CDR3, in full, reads CASSWTGNTGQLYF.

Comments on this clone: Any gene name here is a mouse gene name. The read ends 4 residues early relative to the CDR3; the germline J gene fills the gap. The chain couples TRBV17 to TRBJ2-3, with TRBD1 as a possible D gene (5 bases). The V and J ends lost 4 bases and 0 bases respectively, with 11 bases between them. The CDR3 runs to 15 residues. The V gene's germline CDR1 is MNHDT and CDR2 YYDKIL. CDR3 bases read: TGTGCTAGCAGTAAGGCAGGACACAGTGCAGAA. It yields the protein CASSKAGHSAE. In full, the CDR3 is CASSKAGHSAETLYF.

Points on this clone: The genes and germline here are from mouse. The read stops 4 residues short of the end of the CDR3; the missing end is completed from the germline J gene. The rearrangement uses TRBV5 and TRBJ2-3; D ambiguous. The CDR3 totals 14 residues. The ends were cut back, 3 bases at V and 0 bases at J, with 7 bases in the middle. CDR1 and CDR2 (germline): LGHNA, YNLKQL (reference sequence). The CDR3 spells CASSHSGSAETLYF. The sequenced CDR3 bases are TGTGCCAGCAGCCACTCAGGTAGTGCAGAA.

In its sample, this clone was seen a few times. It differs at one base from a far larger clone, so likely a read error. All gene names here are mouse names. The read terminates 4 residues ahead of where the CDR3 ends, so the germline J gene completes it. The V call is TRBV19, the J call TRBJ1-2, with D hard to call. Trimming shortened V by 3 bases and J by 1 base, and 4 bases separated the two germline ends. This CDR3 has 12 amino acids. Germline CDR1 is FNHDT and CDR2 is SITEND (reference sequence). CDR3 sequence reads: CASSNRNSDYTF. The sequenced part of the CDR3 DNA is TGTGCCAGCAGTAACAGAAACTCC.

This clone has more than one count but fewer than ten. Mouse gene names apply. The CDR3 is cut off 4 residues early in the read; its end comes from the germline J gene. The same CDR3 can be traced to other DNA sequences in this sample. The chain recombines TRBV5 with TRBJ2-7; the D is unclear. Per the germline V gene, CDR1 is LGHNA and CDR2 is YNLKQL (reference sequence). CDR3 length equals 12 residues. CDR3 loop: CASSQEGYEQYF. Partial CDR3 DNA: TGTGCCAGCAGCCAAGAAGGGTAT.

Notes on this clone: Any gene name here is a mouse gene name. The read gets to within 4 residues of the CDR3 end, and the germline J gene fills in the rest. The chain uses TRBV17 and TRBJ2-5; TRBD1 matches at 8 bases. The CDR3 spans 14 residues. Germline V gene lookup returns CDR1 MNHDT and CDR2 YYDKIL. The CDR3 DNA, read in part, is TGTGCTAGCAGTGGACAGGGTCCAAGAGAC. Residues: CASSGQGPRD. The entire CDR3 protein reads CASSGQGPRDTQYF. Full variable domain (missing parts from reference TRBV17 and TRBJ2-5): DTTVKQNPRYKLARVGKPVNLICSQTMNHDTMYWYQKKPNQAPKLLLFYYDKILNREADTFEKFQSSRPNNSFCSLYIGSAGLEYSAMYLCASSGQGPRDTQYFGPGTRLLVL.

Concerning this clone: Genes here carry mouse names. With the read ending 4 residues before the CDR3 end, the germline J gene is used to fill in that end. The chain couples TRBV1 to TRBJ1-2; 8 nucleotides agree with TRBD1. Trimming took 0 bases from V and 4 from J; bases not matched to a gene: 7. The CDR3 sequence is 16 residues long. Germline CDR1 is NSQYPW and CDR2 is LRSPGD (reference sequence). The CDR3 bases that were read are TGCACCTGCAGTGCAGATCCGACAGGGGCGGGCTCC. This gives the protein CTCSADPTGAGS. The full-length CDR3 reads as CTCSADPTGAGSDYTF. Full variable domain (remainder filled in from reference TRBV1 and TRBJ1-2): VTLLEQNPRWRLVPRGQAVNLRCILKNSQYPWMSWYQQDLQKQLQWLFTLRSPGDKEVKSLPGADYLATRVTDTELRLQVANMSQGRTLYCTCSADPTGAGSDYTFGSGTRLLVI.

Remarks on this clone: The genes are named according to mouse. The CDR3 sequence is CASTEDRASAETLYF. The covered CDR3 bases are TGTGCCAGCACCGAGGACAGGGCTAGTGCAGAA. J is TRBJ2-3 and V is TRBV19; 8 nucleotides line up with TRBD1. The CDR3 is cut off 4 residues early in the read; its end comes from the germline J gene. V shed 6 bases and J 0 bases; nucleotides not matched to a gene: 6. Germline V CDR1 and CDR2: FNHDT, SITEND (reference sequence). The CDR3 loop spans 15 amino acids. The complete variable domain, with remaining parts taken from reference TRBV19 and TRBJ2-3, reads GGIITQTPKFLIGQEGQKLTLKCQQNFNHDTMYWYRQDSGKGLRLIYYSITENDLQKGDLSEGYDASREKKSSFSLTVTSAQKNEMAVFLCASTEDRASAETLYFGSGTRLTVL.

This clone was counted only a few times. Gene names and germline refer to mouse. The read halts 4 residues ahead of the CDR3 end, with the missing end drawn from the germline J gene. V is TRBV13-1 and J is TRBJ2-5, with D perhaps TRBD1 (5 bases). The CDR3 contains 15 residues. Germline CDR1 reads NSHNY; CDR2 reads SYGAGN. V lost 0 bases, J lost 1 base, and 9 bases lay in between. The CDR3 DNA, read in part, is TGTGCCAGCAGTGATGAGCGAGGGGACCAAGAC. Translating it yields CASSDERGDQD. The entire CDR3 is CASSDERGDQDTQYF.